These 4 T cell receptor beta chains originate from one sample sequenced in a study of cytomegalovirus exposure and HLA in healthy donors (dated 2017 in TCRdb). Library prep was done by the immunoSEQ multiplex PCR assay. The multiplex PCR relied on a mix of 60 forward primers for TCR Vbeta segments and 13 reverse primers for TCR Jbeta segments. TCRdb stores this immuneACCESS table with in-frame sequences only. Part of the clones is absent; in the studies checked, under half of the shortfall reflects unresolved V genes, and no reason is known for the rest. This sample gives 130,000 to 150,000 clones in total; about three quarters of them show up just once. The leading ten clones occupy under 7.5% of the sample. Sequenced sample: PBMCs. These receptors all come from a man aged 40-49 years in good health and CMV-seropositive.

The rearrangement links TRBV29-1 to TRBJ2-2; D is unresolved. CDR1 is SQVTM, CDR2 ANQGSEA, per germline. V gave up 7 bases and J gave up 6 bases, with 12 bases separating them. CDR3 length: 12 amino acids. CDR3 sequence: CSGVGDAGELFF. CDR3 DNA sequence: TGCAGCGGGGTGGGCGACGCCGGGGAGCTGTTTTTT.

The gene calls are TRBV5-4 and TRBJ2-5; D possibly corresponds to TRBD2 (6 bases). The CDR3 has 14 residues. Germline loops: CDR1 SGHNT, CDR2 YYREEE (reference sequence). V was pared by 4 bases and J by 1 base, with 11 bases between. The DNA for the CDR3 is TGTGCCAGCAGCGTGGGAGGTGTCCAAGAGACCCAGTACTTC. Translating it yields CASSVGGVQETQYF.

The rearrangement uses TRBV6-6 and TRBJ1-2, with D possibly being TRBD1 (5 bases). The CDR3 has 13 residues. The germline CDR1 and CDR2 sequences are MNHNY and SVGAGI (reference sequence). Between the trimmed V and J ends, which lost 4 bases and 6 bases, there was a span of 12 bases. CDR3 amino acids: CASSFDGTDGYTF. The CDR3 DNA reads TGTGCCAGCAGTTTCGACGGGACTGATGGCTACACCTTC.

The chain couples TRBV6-1 to TRBJ2-4, with 8 bases matching TRBD1. The CDR3 loop spans 18 amino acids. Losses at the gene ends were 2 bases for V and 1 base for J; bases not matched to a gene: 10. Germline CDR1 is MNHNS and CDR2 is SASEGT. The CDR3 here is CASSERGQGASAKNIQYF. CDR3 coding DNA: TGTGCCAGCAGTGAAAGAGGGCAGGGGGCGAGTGCCAAAAACATTCAGTACTTC.